This TCR beta chain was found in a study of neurological immune-mediated disorders. This clonotype was detected many times. V lost 2 bases and J lost 4, with 9 bases in between. The CDR3 loop spans 15 amino acids. TCRdb independently ran MiXCR on the 5' RACE reads; one entry per CDR3 protein. This repertoire shows approximately 50,000 distinct CDR3 sequences, over 9% found once; its top ten account for less than 6%. The sequencing input was PBMCs. The chain links TRBV12-3 or TRBV12-4 to TRBJ2-6; unclear D gene. The sequence derives from a man in his sixties or seventies with HTLV-1-associated myelopathy (HAM/TSP). CDR3 amino acids: CASSLWVTGANVLTF. CDR3 sequence (DNA): TGTGCCAGCAGTTTATGGGTGACCGGGGCCAACGTCCTGACTTTC.